A single sample is the source of the 26 T cell receptor beta chains below, sequenced in a study of T-cell reconstitution after alpha-beta-depleted transplantation in children. The authors prepared the TCRbeta library with unique molecular identifiers. TCRdb reprocessed the PCR reads via MiXCR and lists one record per CDR3 protein. The sample shows approximately 93,000 distinct CDR3 sequences, roughly 8% of them seen only once. The starting material was PBMCs from the stem cell graft donor, obtained from the stem cell graft. These receptor sequences come from a human donor who donated a stem cell graft to a child with congenital amegakaryocytic thrombocytopenia.

This clonotype occurred many times. The chain links TRBV3-1 to TRBJ2-5, with D possibly matching TRBD2 (5 bases). V was pared by 1 base and J by 4 bases, with 13 bases between. Per the germline V gene, CDR1 is LGHDT and CDR2 is YNNKEL (reference sequence). The CDR3 is 15 amino acids. This chain's CDR3 is CASSQGDSERETQYF. Written as DNA, the CDR3 is TGTGCCAGCAGCCAAGGGGATAGCGAGAGAGAGACCCAGTACTTC.

This clonotype showed up many times. This sequence joins TRBV7-8 and TRBJ2-5, with 8 bases identical to TRBD2. With V trimmed by 6 bases and J by 5 bases, 11 bases remained unmatched. The CDR3 is 15 residues long. The V gene's germline CDR1 is SGHVS and CDR2 FQNEAQ. Here the CDR3 reads CASRAKAGAWETQYF. CDR3 coding DNA: TGTGCCAGCAGGGCAAAAGCGGGAGCTTGGGAGACCCAGTACTTC.

This clonotype was detected many times. The gene calls are TRBV7-3 and TRBJ2-3; no reliable D call. V dropped 3 bases and J dropped 5 bases, with 9 bases sitting between them. The CDR3 contains 13 residues. The germline CDR1 and CDR2 sequences are SGHTA and FQGTGA. The CDR3 here is CASSLVEEDTQYF. CDR3 DNA sequence: TGTGCCAGCAGCTTGGTCGAGGAAGATACGCAGTATTTT. The entire variable domain, with the rest obtained from reference TRBV7-3 and TRBJ2-3, is as follows: GAGVSQTPSNKVTEKGKYVELRCDPISGHTALYWYRQSLGQGPEFLIYFQGTGAADDSGLPNDRFFAVRPEGSVSTLKIQRTERGDSAVYLCASSLVEEDTQYFGPGTRLTVL.

This clonotype was recorded many times. The chain recombines TRBV7-2 with TRBJ2-7, with 10 bases matching TRBD2. CDR3 length: 14 residues. CDR1 and CDR2 (germline): SGHTA, FQGNSA. V shed 5 bases and J 7 bases; nucleotides not matched to a gene: 8. CDR3 nucleotides: TGTGCCAGCAGCCTACTAGCGGGGACGGGGGAGCAGTACTTC. This gives the protein CASSLLAGTGEQYF.

The table lists this clonotype with a few counts. This chain links TRBV7-2 with TRBJ1-1, with D possibly matching TRBD1 (5 bases). This CDR3 is 14 amino acids long. Germline V CDR1 and CDR2: SGHTA, FQGNSA. The germline V and J ends were trimmed by 3 bases and 6 bases, with 14 bases remaining between them. CDR3 DNA: TGTGCCAGCAGCTTCTGGGGGTTAGAGGCTGAAGCTTTCTTT. It encodes CASSFWGLEAEAFF. The full variable domain, in which reference TRBV7-2 and TRBJ1-1 provide the parts outside the CDR3, is GAGVSQSPSNKVTEKGKDVELRCDPISGHTALYWYRQSLGQGLEFLIYFQGNSAPDKSGLPSDRFSAERTGGSVSTLTIQRTQQEDSAVYLCASSFWGLEAEAFFGQGTRLTVV.

This clonotype was counted at least ten times. The rearrangement uses TRBV5-1 and TRBJ2-1; possibly TRBD2 for D (6 bases). Germline loops: CDR1 SGHRS, CDR2 YFSETQ. V lost 0 bases and J lost 6, with 10 bases in between. This CDR3 contains 14 residues. CDR3 in DNA: TGCGCCAGCAGCTTGGAGGGAGCGGGCAATGAGCAGTTCTTC. Encoded protein: CASSLEGAGNEQFF.

This clonotype has at least ten counts. This chain connects TRBV27 to TRBJ2-1; D not certain. V was cut by 5 bases and J by 4 bases, with 15 bases left in between. This CDR3 is 15 amino acids long. Per the germline V gene, CDR1 is MNHEY and CDR2 is SMNVEV (reference sequence). The CDR3: CASSPALTAYNEQFF. The CDR3, as DNA: TGTGCCAGCAGTCCCGCTCTAACAGCTTACAATGAGCAGTTCTTC.

The chain employs TRBV5-1 and TRBJ2-7; no clear D. CDR1 is SGHRS, CDR2 YFSETQ, per germline. V lost 4 bases and J lost 5, with 13 bases in between. The CDR3 contains 13 residues. The CDR3 loop reads CASSHSEANEQYF. In nucleotides, the CDR3 is TGCGCCAGCAGCCACTCTGAGGCAAACGAGCAGTACTTC.

This clonotype has at least ten counts. CDR3 DNA: TGTGCCAGCAGCTTAGCTTCGACCCAACTTTTTGCTAGCACAGATACGCAGTATTTT. Translated: CASSLASTQLFASTDTQYF. V and J are TRBV7-2 and TRBJ2-3; no clear D gene. The length of the CDR3 is 19 residues. The V gene lost 0 bases and the J gene lost 0 bases, with 19 bases spanning the gap. Germline V lookup: CDR1 SGHTA, CDR2 FQGNSA.

The CDR3 DNA sequence: TGTGCCATCAGTGGGGACAGTCGATACACTGAAGCTTTCTTT. It yields the protein CAISGDSRYTEAFF. The chain recombines TRBV10-3 with TRBJ1-1; 7 bases are a match to TRBD1. With V trimmed by 4 bases and J by 3 bases, 5 bases remained unmatched. CDR1 and CDR2 from the germline V gene are ENHRY and SYGVKD. This CDR3 comprises 14 residues.

There are many counts of this clonotype. V gene TRBV3-1 combines with J gene TRBJ1-6; no firm D call. V was shortened by 0 bases and J by 9 bases, with 9 bases between the two germline ends. This CDR3 region has 14 residues. CDR1 is LGHDT, CDR2 YNNKEL, per germline (reference sequence). CDR3 in amino acids: CASSQDLAGSPLHF. The CDR3 bases are TGTGCCAGCAGCCAAGATCTAGCCGGTTCACCCCTCCACTTT.

The sample holds many counts of this clonotype. The chain uses TRBV7-3 and TRBJ2-1; TRBD2 is a possible D gene (6 bases). Looked up from germline, CDR1 is SGHTA and CDR2 is FQGTGA. Between the trimmed V and J ends, which lost 5 bases and 8 bases, there was a span of 10 bases. The CDR3 has 12 amino acids. CDR3 sequence (DNA): TGTGCCAGCAGCCGCACGGGGGATGAGCAGTTCTTC. It codes for CASSRTGDEQFF.

This clonotype was detected ten times or more. V is TRBV5-1 and J is TRBJ2-2; D remains unclear. V dropped 4 bases and J dropped 8 bases, with 9 bases sitting between them. Germline V gene data show CDR1 as SGHRS and CDR2 as YFSETQ. The CDR3 has 12 residues. This chain's CDR3 is CASSQDVGELFF. The DNA for the CDR3 is TGCGCCAGCAGCCAGGATGTGGGGGAGCTGTTTTTT.

This clonotype was seen many times. The gene calls are TRBV6-5 and TRBJ1-2, with D perhaps matching TRBD1 (6 bases). With 8 bases removed from V and 6 bases from J, the gap between germline ends came to 16 bases. The germline gives CDR1 MNHEY, CDR2 SVGAGI. The CDR3 covers 13 residues. The CDR3 region is CASLDRYFNGYTF. CDR3 DNA: TGTGCCAGCCTCGACAGGTATTTCAATGGCTACACCTTC.

This clonotype occurred many times. The chain carries TRBV4-1 and TRBJ2-4, with D maybe TRBD2 (6 bases). The CDR3 length is 13 residues. The V end lost 0 bases, the J end lost 7 bases, and 7 bases lay between the germline ends. Germline CDR1 MGHRA, CDR2 YSYEKL. The DNA for the CDR3 is TGCGCCAGCAGCCAAGAAGGAGGGAACATTCAGTACTTC. As protein: CASSQEGGNIQYF.

The CDR3 sequence: CASRVLNTGELFF. Here the CDR3 DNA reads TGTGCCAGCCGGGTACTGAACACCGGGGAGCTGTTTTTT. V gene TRBV7-1 combines with J gene TRBJ2-2; D remains unclear. TRBV7-1 is assigned to the ORF class and has an uncertain function. The CDR3 is made up of 13 amino acids. The V end was cut by 8 bases, the J end by 1 base, with 8 bases between.

This clonotype has ten or more counts. This chain connects TRBV24-1 to TRBJ2-2; maybe TRBD2 (5 bases). Germline CDR1 KGHDR, CDR2 SFDVKD. V was trimmed by 1 base and J by 7 bases, leaving 12 bases between them. CDR3 size: 15 residues. CDR3 nucleotides: TGTGCCACCAGTGATTTTGGTAGCCGGGGCGGGGAGCTGTTTTTT. Protein product: CATSDFGSRGGELFF.

This clonotype was counted many times. The V call is TRBV12-3 or TRBV12-4, the J call TRBJ2-1, with TRBD2 matching 11 bases. The CDR3 is 14 residues long. V lost 1 base and J lost 9; bases outside the gene matches: 2. CDR3 DNA sequence: TGTGCCAGCAGTTTAGATACTAGCGGGGGTGAGCAGTTCTTC. Protein: CASSLDTSGGEQFF.

This clonotype came up many times. This chain joins TRBV20-1 and TRBJ2-1; maybe TRBD1 (5 bases). The V and J ends lost 2 bases and 8 bases respectively, with 13 bases between them. CDR1 is DFQATT, CDR2 SNEGSKA, per germline (reference sequence). CDR3 length equals 13 residues. The CDR3 sequence is CSARRGSTDEQFF. The CDR3 nucleotides are TGCAGTGCTAGAAGGGGCAGTACCGATGAGCAGTTCTTC.

This clonotype turned up a few times. This chain uses TRBV20-1 with TRBJ1-5; D perhaps matches TRBD1 (6 bases). Germline V gene data show CDR1 as DFQATT and CDR2 as SNEGSKA (reference sequence). V was shortened by 6 bases and J by 7 bases, with 13 bases between the two germline ends. The CDR3 is made up of 12 amino acids. In nucleotides, the CDR3 is TGCAGTGCCACCACAGGGAACCAGCCCCAGCATTTT. The encoded protein is CSATTGNQPQHF.

This clonotype appeared many times. J is TRBJ2-7 and V is TRBV6-5; D remains ambiguous. Germline V gene sequence: CDR1 MNHEY, CDR2 SVGAGI. Trimming shortened V by 5 bases and J by 3 bases, and 8 bases separated the two germline ends. There are 12 residues in the CDR3. The CDR3 here is CASSTTSYEQYF. The CDR3 DNA reads TGTGCCAGCAGTACCACAAGCTACGAGCAGTACTTC.

This clonotype was counted a few times. This clone may be a read error of a much larger clone one base away. This chain uses TRBV20-1 with TRBJ2-1; D call uncertain. This CDR3 comprises 16 residues. CDR1 and CDR2 from the germline V gene are DFQATT and SNEGSKA (reference sequence). This chain's CDR3 is CCARVGGSAGRNEQFF. CDR3 bases: TGCTGTGCTAGAGTTGGTGGGTCGGCAGGCCGCAATGAGCAGTTCTTC.

This clonotype was detected many times. This chain uses TRBV2 with TRBJ2-5; D gene ambiguous. This CDR3 has 12 amino acids. Germline lookup yields CDR1 SNHLY and CDR2 FYNNEI. The germline V and J ends were trimmed by 2 bases and 2 bases, with 3 bases remaining between them. This chain's CDR3 is CASSEPQETQYF. In DNA, the CDR3 is TGTGCCAGCAGTGAACCTCAAGAGACCCAGTACTTC.

The table lists this clonotype with a few counts. The chain uses TRBV27 and TRBJ2-5, with TRBD2 identical over 11 bases. The CDR3 loop spans 15 amino acids. V lost 3 bases, J lost 5 bases, and 5 bases stayed unmatched. Germline values: CDR1 MNHEY, CDR2 SMNVEV (reference sequence). The CDR3 here is CASSLTSGIFETQYF. The CDR3 DNA follows: TGTGCCAGCAGTTTGACTAGCGGGATTTTCGAGACCCAGTACTTC.

This clonotype was recorded many times. The chain joins TRBV20-1 to TRBJ2-7, with 11 bases fitting TRBD1. This CDR3 spans 14 amino acids. The ends lost 3 bases at V and 3 bases at J; junction bases unmatched: 4. CDR1 is DFQATT and CDR2 is SNEGSKA in the germline V gene (reference sequence). CDR3 nucleotide sequence: TGCAGTGCTAGGGGACAGGGGGACGTCTACGAGCAGTACTTC. Translated: CSARGQGDVYEQYF.

The chain combines TRBV11-2 with TRBJ2-1, with D hard to call. The CDR3 extends over 14 amino acids. Germline CDR1 reads SGHAT; CDR2 reads FQNNGV. Trimming took 3 bases from V and 5 from J, leaving 11 bases between them. The CDR3 loop reads CASSLNWNDNEQFF. In DNA form, the CDR3 reads TGTGCCAGCAGCTTGAACTGGAACGACAATGAGCAGTTCTTC.